This T cell receptor (beta chain) was retrieved from a study of T cells in localized non-small cell lung cancer. The assay was immunoSEQ multiplex PCR, and TCRdb's table has in-frame clones only and misses some. The repertoire consists of over a thousand clones, with about 39% occurring once and the leading ten covering 7.5% to 9.5%. Unmatched junction bases numbered 10, after V lost 5 bases and J lost 0 bases. The germline V gene has CDR1 SGDLS and CDR2 YYNGEE. The CDR3 covers 17 residues. Comments on this clone: Antigen: not known.

Overall study results and limits: Appearance in adjacent lung was seen for a median 57 of the top 100 tumor clones. Heterogeneity stays possible, as sequencing covered only one tumor region. Uninvolved adjacent lung had the highest recorded T cell clonality, with tumor below it.

The chain uses TRBV9 and TRBJ2-4, with TRBD1 matching over 8 bases. This sample comprised lung tumor tissue, obtained before any cancer treatment. This receptor was identified in a woman aged 40-70 years with stage I lung adenocarcinoma. The CDR3 reads CASSEGGQGLAKNIQYF. DNA of the CDR3: TGTGCCAGCAGTGAAGGCGGACAGGGACTAGCCAAAAACATTCAGTACTTC.